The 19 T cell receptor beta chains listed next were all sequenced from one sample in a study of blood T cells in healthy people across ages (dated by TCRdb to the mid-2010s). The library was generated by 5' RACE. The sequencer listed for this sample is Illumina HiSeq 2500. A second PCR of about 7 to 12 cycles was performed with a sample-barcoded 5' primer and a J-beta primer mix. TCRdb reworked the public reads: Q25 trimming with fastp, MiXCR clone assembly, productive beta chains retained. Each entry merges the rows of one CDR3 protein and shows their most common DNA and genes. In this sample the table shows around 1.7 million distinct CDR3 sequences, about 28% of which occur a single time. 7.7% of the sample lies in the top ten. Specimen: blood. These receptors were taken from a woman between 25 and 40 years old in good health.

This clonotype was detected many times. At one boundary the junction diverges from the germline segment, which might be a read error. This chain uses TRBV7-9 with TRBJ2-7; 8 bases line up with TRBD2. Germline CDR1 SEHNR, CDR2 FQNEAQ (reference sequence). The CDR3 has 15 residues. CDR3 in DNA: TGTGCCAGCAGCTTAAATAGGACTAGCTCCCACGAGCAGTACTTC. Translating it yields CASSLNRTSSHEQYF.

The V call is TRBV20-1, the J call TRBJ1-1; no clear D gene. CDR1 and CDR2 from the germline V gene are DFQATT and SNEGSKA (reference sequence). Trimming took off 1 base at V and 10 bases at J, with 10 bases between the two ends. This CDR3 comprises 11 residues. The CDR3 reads CSARVSGGAFF. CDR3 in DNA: TGCAGTGCTAGAGTATCGGGAGGAGCTTTCTTT.

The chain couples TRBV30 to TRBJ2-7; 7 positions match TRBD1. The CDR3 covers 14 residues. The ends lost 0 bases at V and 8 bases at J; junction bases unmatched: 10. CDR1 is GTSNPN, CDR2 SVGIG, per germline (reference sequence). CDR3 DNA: TGTGCCTGGAGTGTGACGGACAGGAGTTTACAGCAGTACTTC. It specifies CAWSVTDRSLQQYF.

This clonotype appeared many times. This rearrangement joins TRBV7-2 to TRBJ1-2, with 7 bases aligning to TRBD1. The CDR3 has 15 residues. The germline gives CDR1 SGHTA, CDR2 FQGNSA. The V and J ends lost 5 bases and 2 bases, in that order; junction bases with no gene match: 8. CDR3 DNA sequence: TGTGCCAGCAGCCCACTAACGACAGGGAACTATGGCTACACCTTC. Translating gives CASSPLTTGNYGYTF.

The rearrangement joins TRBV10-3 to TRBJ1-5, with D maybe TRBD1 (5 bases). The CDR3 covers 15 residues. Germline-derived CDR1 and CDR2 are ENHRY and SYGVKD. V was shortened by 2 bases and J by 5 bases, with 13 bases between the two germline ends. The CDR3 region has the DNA TGTGCCATCAGTGAGCTGGGGACGCAGGATCAGCCCCAGCATTTT. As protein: CAISELGTQDQPQHF.

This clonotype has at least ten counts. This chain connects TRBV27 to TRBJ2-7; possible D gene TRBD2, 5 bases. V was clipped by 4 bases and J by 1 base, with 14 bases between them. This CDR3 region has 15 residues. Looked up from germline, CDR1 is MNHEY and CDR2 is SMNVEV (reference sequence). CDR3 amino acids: CASSSLGVGSYEQYF. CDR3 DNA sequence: TGTGCCAGCAGTTCGCTGGGAGTGGGATCCTACGAGCAGTACTTC.

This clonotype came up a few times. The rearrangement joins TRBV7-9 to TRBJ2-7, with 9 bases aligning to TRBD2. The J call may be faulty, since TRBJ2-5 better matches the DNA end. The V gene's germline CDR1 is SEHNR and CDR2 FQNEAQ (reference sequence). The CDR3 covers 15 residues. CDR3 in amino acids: CASSFYSGSMETQYF. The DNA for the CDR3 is TGTGCCAGCAGTTTTTATAGCGGGAGCATGGAGACCCAGTACTTC.

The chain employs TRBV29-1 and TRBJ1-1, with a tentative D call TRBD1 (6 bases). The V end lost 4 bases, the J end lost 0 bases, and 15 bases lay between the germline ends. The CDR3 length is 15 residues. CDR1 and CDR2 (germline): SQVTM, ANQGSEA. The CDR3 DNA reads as TGCAGCGTTGTCGGGAGAAACAGGGTGAACACTGAAGCTTTCTTT. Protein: CSVVGRNRVNTEAFF.

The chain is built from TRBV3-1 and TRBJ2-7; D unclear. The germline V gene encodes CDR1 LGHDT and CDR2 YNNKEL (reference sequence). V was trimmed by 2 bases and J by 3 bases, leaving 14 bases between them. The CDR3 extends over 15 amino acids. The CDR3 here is CASSQHTTRSYEQYF. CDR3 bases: TGTGCCAGCAGCCAACATACCACTCGGAGCTACGAGCAGTACTTC.

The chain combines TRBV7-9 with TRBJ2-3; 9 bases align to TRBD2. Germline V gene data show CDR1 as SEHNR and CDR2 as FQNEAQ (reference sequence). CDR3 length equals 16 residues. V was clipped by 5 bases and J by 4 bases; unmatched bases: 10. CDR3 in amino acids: CASSPPAGGPSDTQYF. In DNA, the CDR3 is TGTGCCAGCAGCCCCCCCGCGGGAGGGCCCTCAGATACGCAGTATTTT.

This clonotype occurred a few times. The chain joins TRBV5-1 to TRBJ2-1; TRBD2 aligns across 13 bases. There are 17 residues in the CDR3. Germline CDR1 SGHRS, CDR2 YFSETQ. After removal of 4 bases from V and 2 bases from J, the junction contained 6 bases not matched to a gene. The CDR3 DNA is TGCGCCAGCAGCCCGGGGACTAGCGGGAAGCCCTACAATGAGCAGTTCTTC. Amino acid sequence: CASSPGTSGKPYNEQFF.

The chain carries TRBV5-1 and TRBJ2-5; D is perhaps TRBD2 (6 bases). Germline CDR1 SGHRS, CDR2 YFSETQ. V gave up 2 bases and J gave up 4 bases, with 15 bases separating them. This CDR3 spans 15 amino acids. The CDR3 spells CASSLGGASRETQYF. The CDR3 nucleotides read TGCGCCAGCAGCTTAGGAGGGGCTTCGCGAGAGACCCAGTACTTC.

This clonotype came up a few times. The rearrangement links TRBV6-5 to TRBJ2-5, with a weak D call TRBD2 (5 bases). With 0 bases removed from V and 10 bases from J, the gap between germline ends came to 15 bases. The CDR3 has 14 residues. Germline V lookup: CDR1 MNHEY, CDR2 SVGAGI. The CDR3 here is CASSYSTGFEGQYF. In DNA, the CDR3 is TGTGCCAGCAGTTACTCGACGGGGTTTGAGGGCCAGTACTTC.

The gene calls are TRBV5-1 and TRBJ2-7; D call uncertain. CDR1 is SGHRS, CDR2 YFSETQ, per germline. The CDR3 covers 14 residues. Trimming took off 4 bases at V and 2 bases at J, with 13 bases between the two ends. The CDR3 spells CASSPRELAYEQYF. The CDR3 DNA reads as TGCGCCAGCAGCCCCCGCGAGCTTGCCTACGAGCAGTACTTC.

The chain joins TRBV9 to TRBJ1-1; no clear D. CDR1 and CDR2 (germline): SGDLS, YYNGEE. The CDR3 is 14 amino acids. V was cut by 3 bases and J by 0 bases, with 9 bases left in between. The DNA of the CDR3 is TGTGCCAGCAGCGAAACCCATTTGAACACTGAAGCTTTCTTT. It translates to CASSETHLNTEAFF.

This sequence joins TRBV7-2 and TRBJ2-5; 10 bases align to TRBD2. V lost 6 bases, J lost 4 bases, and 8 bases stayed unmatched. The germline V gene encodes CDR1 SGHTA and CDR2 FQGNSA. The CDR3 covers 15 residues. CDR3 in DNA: TGTGCCAGCAGTGAGCGGGGGGGCATCGGAGAGACCCAGTACTTC. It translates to CASSERGGIGETQYF.

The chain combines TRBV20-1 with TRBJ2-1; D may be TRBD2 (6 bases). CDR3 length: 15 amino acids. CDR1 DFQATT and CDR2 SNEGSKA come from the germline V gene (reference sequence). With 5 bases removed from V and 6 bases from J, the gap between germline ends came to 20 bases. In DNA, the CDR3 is TGCAGTGCTTCCGGGGCGGAGGAGGGGCTCAATGAGCAGTTCTTC. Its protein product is CSASGAEEGLNEQFF.

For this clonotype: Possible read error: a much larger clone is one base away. CDR3 nucleotide sequence: TGTGCCAGCAGCCCGGGATGTCAGCCCCAGCATTTT. Translated: CASSPGCQPQHF. The J gene is TRBJ1-5, the V gene TRBV7-2, with D unresolved. Trimming shortened V by 5 bases and J by 6 bases, and 8 bases separated the two germline ends. This CDR3 has 12 residues. The germline CDR1 and CDR2 sequences are SGHTA and FQGNSA. The entire variable domain, with the rest obtained from reference TRBV7-2 and TRBJ1-5, is as follows: GAGVSQSPSNKVTEKGKDVELRCDPISGHTALYWYRQSLGQGLEFLIYFQGNSAPDKSGLPSDRFSAERTGGSVSTLTIQRTQQEDSAVYLCASSPGCQPQHFGDGTRLSIL.

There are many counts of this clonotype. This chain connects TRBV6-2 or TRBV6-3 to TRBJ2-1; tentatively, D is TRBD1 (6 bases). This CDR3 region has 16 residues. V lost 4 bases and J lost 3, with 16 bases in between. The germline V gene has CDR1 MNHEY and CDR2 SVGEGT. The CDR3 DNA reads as TGTGCCAGCAGTTTGTTCCGGGACATCAACTACAATGAGCAGTTCTTC. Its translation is CASSLFRDINYNEQFF.